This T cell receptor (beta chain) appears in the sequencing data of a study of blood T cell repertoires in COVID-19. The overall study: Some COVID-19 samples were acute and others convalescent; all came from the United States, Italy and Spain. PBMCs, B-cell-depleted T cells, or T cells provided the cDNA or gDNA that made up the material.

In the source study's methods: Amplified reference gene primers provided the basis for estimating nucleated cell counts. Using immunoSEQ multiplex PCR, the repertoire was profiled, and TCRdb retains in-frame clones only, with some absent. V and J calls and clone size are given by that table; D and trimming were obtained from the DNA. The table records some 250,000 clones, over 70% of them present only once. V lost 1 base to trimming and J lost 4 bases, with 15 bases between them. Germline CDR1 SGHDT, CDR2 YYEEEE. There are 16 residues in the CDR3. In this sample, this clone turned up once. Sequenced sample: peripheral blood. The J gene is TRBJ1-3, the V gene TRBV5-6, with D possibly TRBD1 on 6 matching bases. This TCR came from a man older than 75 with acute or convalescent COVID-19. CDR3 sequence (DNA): TGTGCCAGCAGCTTGCGGGCCACGGGACAAGGAAACACCATATATTTT. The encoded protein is CASSLRATGQGNTIYF.